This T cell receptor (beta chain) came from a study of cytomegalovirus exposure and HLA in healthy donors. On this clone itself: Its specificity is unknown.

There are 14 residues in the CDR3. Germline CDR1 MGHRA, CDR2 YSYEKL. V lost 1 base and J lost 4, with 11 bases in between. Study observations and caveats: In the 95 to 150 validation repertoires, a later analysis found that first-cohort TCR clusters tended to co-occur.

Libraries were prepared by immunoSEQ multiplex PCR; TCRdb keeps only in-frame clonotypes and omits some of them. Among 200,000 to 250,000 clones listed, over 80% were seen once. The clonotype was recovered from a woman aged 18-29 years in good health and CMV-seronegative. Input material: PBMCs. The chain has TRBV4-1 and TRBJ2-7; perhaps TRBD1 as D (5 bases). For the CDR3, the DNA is TGCGCCAGCAGCCAAGGCAGGGCCGCTTACGAGCAGTACTTC. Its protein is CASSQGRAAYEQYF.